A single sample gave rise to the 32 T cell receptor beta chains below, sequenced in a study of CD8 T cells in Susac syndrome. RNA, at about 0.45 to 1 ug, was reverse transcribed with random hexamers. MiXCR was run by TCRdb on the immunoSEQ multiplex PCR reads, yielding one entry per CDR3 protein. The table has a few hundred thousand distinct CDR3 sequences, about 91% seen once. Sequencing was carried out using CD8+ T cells from PBMCs. These receptors originate from a human donor with multiple sclerosis.

This rearrangement joins TRBV20-1 to TRBJ1-4; 8 nucleotides line up with TRBD1. J lost 7 bases, V lost 0 bases, and 10 bases had no gene match. CDR1 is DFQATT and CDR2 is SNEGSKA in the germline V gene (reference sequence). This CDR3 has 16 residues. CDR3 amino acids: CSARDPTHRGAEKLFF. The DNA of the CDR3 is TGCAGTGCTAGAGATCCTACCCACAGGGGGGCTGAAAAACTGTTTTTT.

The V and J genes are TRBV11-3 and TRBJ2-1; 7 nucleotides line up with TRBD2. CDR1 is SGHNT and CDR2 is YENEEA in the germline V gene. This CDR3 has 16 amino acids. V trimming: 5 bases; J trimming: 5 bases; junction bases outside the gene matches: 12. CDR3 loop: CASSPDPRLAHNEQFF. The CDR3 region has the DNA TGTGCCAGCAGCCCAGACCCCCGACTAGCCCACAATGAGCAGTTCTTC.

V is TRBV5-1 and J is TRBJ2-3; 7 nucleotides match TRBD2. Trimming cost V 1 base and J 7 bases; bases outside gene matches: 12. Germline-derived CDR1 and CDR2 are SGHRS and YFSETQ. This CDR3 region has 16 residues. CDR3 sequence: CASSLRWEGLGNTQYF. CDR3 sequence (DNA): TGCGCCAGCAGCTTGAGGTGGGAGGGCCTGGGAAATACGCAGTATTTT. The full variable domain, rest sourced from reference TRBV5-1 and TRBJ2-3, is KAGVTQTPRYLIKTRGQQVTLSCSPISGHRSVSWYQQTPGQGLQFLFEYFSETQRNKGNFPGRFSGRQFSNSRSEMNVSTLELGDSALYLCASSLRWEGLGNTQYFGPGTRLTVL.

The chain is built from TRBV9 and TRBJ2-1, with 7 bases matching TRBD2. V was clipped by 3 bases and J by 1 base; unmatched bases: 10. The germline gives CDR1 SGDLS, CDR2 YYNGEE. The CDR3 contains 17 residues. The CDR3 DNA reads TGTGCCAGCAGCGACTCGGAGCGGGGAGGATCCTACAATGAGCAGTTCTTC. Encoded protein: CASSDSERGGSYNEQFF. Using reference TRBV9 and TRBJ2-1 for the parts outside the CDR3, the full variable domain is DSGVTQTPKHLITATGQRVTLRCSPRSGDLSVYWYQQSLDQGLQFLIQYYNGEERAKGNILERFSAQQFPDLHSELNLSSLELGDSALYFCASSDSERGGSYNEQFFGPGTRLTVL.

The chain combines TRBV30 with TRBJ1-2, with D possibly being TRBD1 (6 bases). CDR1 GTSNPN and CDR2 SVGIG come from the germline V gene (reference sequence). This CDR3 has 15 residues. V dropped 2 bases and J dropped 4 bases, with 17 bases sitting between them. The CDR3 DNA follows: TGTGCCTGGAGTCCCTTAGGGGGGGCTAGCTATGGCTACACCTTC. Translated: CAWSPLGGASYGYTF. The variable domain in full, with the rest retrieved from reference TRBV30 and TRBJ1-2, is SQTIHQWPATLVQPVGSPLSLECTVEGTSNPNLYWYRQAAGRGLQLLFYSVGIGQISSEVPQNLSASRPQDRQFILSSKKLLLSDSGFYLCAWSPLGGASYGYTFGSGTRLTVV.

Remarks on this clonotype: Compared with germline, one end of the junction differs, possibly owing to a read error. The V call is TRBV2, the J call TRBJ2-1; D may match TRBD1 or TRBD2 (5 bases each). This CDR3 contains 18 residues. Germline assignment: CDR1 SNHLY and CDR2 FYNNEI. For the CDR3, the DNA is TGTGCCAGCAGTGAACCACTGTCGATGACACGGGGCTACAATGATCAGTTCTTC. Translating gives CASSEPLSMTRGYNDQFF. Full variable domain (outside the CDR3, taken from reference TRBV2 and TRBJ2-1): EPEVTQTPSHQVTQMGQEVILRCVPISNHLYFYWYRQILGQKVEFLVSFYNNEISEKSEIFDDQFSVERPDGSNFTLKIRSTKLEDSAMYFCASSEPLSMTRGYNDQFFGPGTRLTVL.

The rearrangement uses TRBV28 and TRBJ1-6, with D unclear. Trimming took 7 bases from V and 10 from J, leaving 17 bases between them. The CDR3 consists of 14 residues. Germline CDR1 reads MDHEN; CDR2 reads SYDVKM. Written as DNA, the CDR3 is TGTGCCAGCACCCCAGGTTTTAAGGAGTCACCCCTCCACTTT. It yields the protein CASTPGFKESPLHF. Full variable domain (remainder filled in from reference TRBV28 and TRBJ1-6): DVKVTQSSRYLVKRTGEKVFLECVQDMDHENMFWYRQDPGLGLRLIYFSYDVKMKEKGDIPEGYSVSREKKERFSLILESASTNQTSMYLCASTPGFKESPLHFGNGTRLTVT.

The V and J genes are TRBV25-1 and TRBJ1-5; D is uncertain. Trimming removed 2 bases at V and 3 bases at J, with 8 bases between. Germline-derived CDR1 and CDR2 are MGHDK and SYGVNS. This CDR3 region has 14 residues. The CDR3 coding sequence is TGTGCCAGCAGTGAAAGGGTGTACAATCAGCCCCAGCATTTT. This encodes CASSERVYNQPQHF.

This clonotype was observed a single time. One end of the junction is discordant with germline, which a read error may explain. CDR3 sequence reads: CASSYARDTPNTEAFF. CDR3 nucleotide sequence: TGTGCCAGCAGTTACGCCCGGGACACACCGAACACTGAAGCCTTCTTT. The chain carries TRBV6-5 and TRBJ1-1; D perhaps matches TRBD1 (6 bases). CDR3 length: 16 amino acids. Germline assignment: CDR1 MNHEY and CDR2 SVGAGI.

The chain uses TRBV28 and TRBJ1-1; D is possibly TRBD1 (6 bases). Trimming removed 8 bases at V and 0 bases at J, with 19 bases between. This CDR3 is built from 16 residues. Germline V gene sequence: CDR1 MDHEN, CDR2 SYDVKM. CDR3: CASGRSQGLMNTEAFF. In DNA, the CDR3 is TGTGCCAGCGGCCGATCACAGGGCCTCATGAACACTGAAGCTTTCTTT.

The V and J genes are TRBV28 and TRBJ1-2, with TRBD1 matching over 8 bases. The germline V gene has CDR1 MDHEN and CDR2 SYDVKM. This CDR3 has 15 residues. V shed 8 bases and J 6 bases; nucleotides not matched to a gene: 14. The CDR3 loop is CASGWGGTGSDGYTF. In DNA form, the CDR3 reads TGTGCCAGCGGTTGGGGTGGGACAGGAAGCGATGGCTACACCTTC.

The chain combines TRBV7-6 with TRBJ2-1; D uncertain. Trimming pared 9 bases from V and 4 bases from J, leaving 13 bases between. The CDR3 loop spans 13 amino acids. The V gene's germline CDR1 is SGHVS and CDR2 FNYEAQ. The CDR3 region is CASRKGSYNEQFF. The CDR3 DNA sequence: TGTGCCAGTCGTAAGGGCTCATACAATGAGCAGTTCTTC.

The chain is built from TRBV7-2 and TRBJ2-1, with D perhaps TRBD1 (6 bases). V lost 6 bases and J 4 bases, leaving 16 bases between the germline ends. The CDR3 is 15 amino acids. CDR1 and CDR2 from the germline V gene are SGHTA and FQGNSA. CDR3 coding DNA: TGTGCCAGCAGTCTCACCAGGGGCAGTTACAATGAGCAGTTCTTC. It translates to CASSLTRGSYNEQFF.

The chain is built from TRBV7-3 and TRBJ2-7, with D perhaps matching TRBD1 (6 bases). The CDR3 contains 17 residues. CDR1 is SGHTA, CDR2 FQGTGA, per germline. V shed 7 bases and J shed 2 bases, with 24 bases lying between them. CDR3 nucleotides: TGTGCCAGCAATAGTACCAGGGGAAGGGTGGAAGCCTACGAGCAGTACTTC. The encoded protein is CASNSTRGRVEAYEQYF.

V is TRBV5-1 and J is TRBJ1-2, with a possible D match to TRBD1 (5 bases). The CDR3 loop spans 13 amino acids. V shed 5 bases and J shed 5 bases, with 13 bases lying between them. Germline CDR1 is SGHRS and CDR2 is YFSETQ. This chain's CDR3 is CASSELTEYGYTF. DNA for the CDR3: TGCGCCAGCAGTGAACTGACAGAATATGGCTACACCTTC.

This clonotype was recorded once. The V call is TRBV6-2 or TRBV6-3, the J call TRBJ1-5, with D tentatively TRBD1 (6 bases). The V and J ends lost 7 bases and 0 bases respectively, with 10 bases between them. This CDR3 comprises 14 residues. The germline V gene has CDR1 MNHEY and CDR2 SVGEGT. CDR3 sequence (DNA): TGTGCCAGCAATGGACAGTATAGCAATCAGCCCCAGCATTTT. It specifies CASNGQYSNQPQHF.

CDR3 residues: CAWSWGATGVTGELFF. DNA of the CDR3: TGTGCCTGGAGTTGGGGGGCGACAGGGGTAACCGGGGAGCTGTTTTTT. The J gene is TRBJ2-2, the V gene TRBV30; 8 bases are shared with TRBD1. Germline V gives CDR1 GTSNPN, CDR2 SVGIG (reference sequence). This CDR3 contains 16 residues. Germline trimming cut 2 bases from V and 5 bases from J; bases unmatched to any gene: 10.

The genes are TRBV5-4 and TRBJ2-5, with D perhaps TRBD1 (6 bases). V was cut by 2 bases and J by 2 bases, with 16 bases left in between. This CDR3 contains 16 residues. In germline, CDR1 is SGHNT, CDR2 YYREEE (reference sequence). The CDR3 sequence: CASSFSLGTHQETQYF. The DNA of the CDR3 is TGTGCCAGCAGCTTTTCCCTCGGGACACATCAAGAGACCCAGTACTTC.

Only one count was recorded for this clonotype. The chain links TRBV4-3 to TRBJ1-2, with TRBD1 identical over 8 bases. The CDR3 consists of 16 residues. V lost 3 bases to trimming and J lost 4 bases; unmatched junction nucleotides: 10. Germline V gene lookup returns CDR1 LGHNA and CDR2 YSLEER. Here the CDR3 DNA reads TGCGCCAGCAGCCACCTCTCTGCCGGGACAGGCTATGGCTACACCTTC. The encoded protein is CASSHLSAGTGYGYTF.

The rearrangement joins TRBV20-1 to TRBJ2-2, with 8 bases fitting TRBD1. This CDR3 has 17 residues. Trimming removed 1 base from V and 6 bases from J; junction bases left unmatched: 13. Germline V CDR1 and CDR2: DFQATT, SNEGSKA (reference sequence). CDR3 protein: CSARAEAQGAYPGELFF. CDR3 DNA sequence: TGCAGTGCTAGAGCTGAAGCTCAGGGGGCTTATCCCGGGGAGCTGTTTTTT.

The chain has TRBV7-9 and TRBJ1-6; 11 bases match TRBD1. V lost 5 bases and J lost 8; bases outside the gene matches: 2. The length of the CDR3 is 14 residues. CDR1 and CDR2 (germline): SEHNR, FQNEAQ (reference sequence). In DNA form, the CDR3 reads TGTGCCAGCAGCCCGGGACAGGGGGATTCACCCCTCCACTTT. It encodes CASSPGQGDSPLHF.

This clonotype was observed once. The chain combines TRBV6-5 with TRBJ2-1; 9 nucleotides align to TRBD2. CDR1 is MNHEY, CDR2 SVGAGI, per germline. J was trimmed by 6 bases and V by 2 bases; bases with no gene match: 8. The CDR3 runs 16 residues. The CDR3 loop is CASSYPRAGGPNEQFF. In DNA form, the CDR3 reads TGTGCCAGCAGTTACCCGAGGGCGGGAGGGCCCAATGAGCAGTTCTTC.

Points on this clonotype: The junction departs from the called germline gene at one end, perhaps through a read error. This chain connects TRBV10-2 to TRBJ2-7; the D is unclear. Germline CDR1 WSHSY, CDR2 SAAADI. This CDR3 spans 11 amino acids. DNA of the CDR3: TGCGCCAGCAGGGAGTCCTACGAGCAGTACTTC. Translating it yields CASRESYEQYF.

V is TRBV20-1 and J is TRBJ2-7, with D possibly matching TRBD2 (5 bases). CDR1 DFQATT and CDR2 SNEGSKA come from the germline V gene (reference sequence). The CDR3 extends over 13 amino acids. Trimming removed 7 bases at V and 0 bases at J, with 13 bases between. The CDR3 DNA is TGCAGTGTTCCCGGGGATTACTCCTACGAGCAGTACTTC. Its translation is CSVPGDYSYEQYF.

V is TRBV27 and J is TRBJ1-1; weak D call: TRBD1 (5 bases). With 6 bases removed from V and 3 bases from J, the gap between germline ends came to 20 bases. The CDR3 contains 16 residues. Germline V gene sequence: CDR1 MNHEY, CDR2 SMNVEV (reference sequence). Here the CDR3 DNA reads TGTGCCAGCAGCGTTAATGCCCCCGACAGAGACACTGAAGCTTTCTTT. Protein product: CASSVNAPDRDTEAFF.

This sequence joins TRBV12-3 or TRBV12-4 and TRBJ1-4; no clear D. Deletions cut 3 bases from V and 4 bases from J, with 9 bases between. CDR3 length equals 14 residues. CDR3 sequence (DNA): TGTGCCAGCAGTTTGGGGTCTATTAATGAAAAACTGTTTTTT. Translation gives CASSLGSINEKLFF.

The chain is built from TRBV28 and TRBJ2-2, with D possibly being TRBD1 (6 bases). V was shortened by 2 bases and J by 1 base, with 11 bases between the two germline ends. Germline V gene sequence: CDR1 MDHEN, CDR2 SYDVKM. This CDR3 is 16 amino acids long. CDR3 residues: CASSLKGELNTGELFF. Written as DNA, the CDR3 is TGTGCCAGCAGTTTAAAGGGGGAGTTGAACACCGGGGAGCTGTTTTTT. Full variable domain (outside the CDR3, taken from reference TRBV28 and TRBJ2-2): DVKVTQSSRYLVKRTGEKVFLECVQDMDHENMFWYRQDPGLGLRLIYFSYDVKMKEKGDIPEGYSVSREKKERFSLILESASTNQTSMYLCASSLKGELNTGELFFGEGSRLTVL.

J is TRBJ2-1 and V is TRBV27, with TRBD1 identical over 10 bases. V lost 5 bases, J lost 2 bases, and 3 bases stayed unmatched. The CDR3 runs 15 residues. Germline assignment: CDR1 MNHEY and CDR2 SMNVEV (reference sequence). The CDR3 loop reads CASSRTGGPYNEQFF. The CDR3 bases are TGTGCCAGCAGTCGGACAGGGGGACCCTACAATGAGCAGTTCTTC.

The chain carries TRBV20-1 and TRBJ1-2; 9 bases are a match to TRBD1. The junction had 11 bases not matched to a gene; V was cut back by 2 bases and J by 7 bases. CDR3 length: 15 amino acids. CDR1 is DFQATT, CDR2 SNEGSKA, per germline (reference sequence). DNA of the CDR3: TGCAGTGCTAGATTAACAGGGGGCGAAGCCGGTGGCTACACCTTC. It is translated as CSARLTGGEAGGYTF.

This clonotype showed up just a few times. This chain connects TRBV4-1 to TRBJ1-4; TRBD1 agrees at 10 bases. The CDR3 contains 16 residues. V trimming: 3 bases; J trimming: 8 bases; junction bases outside the gene matches: 9. Germline CDR1 is MGHRA and CDR2 is YSYEKL. The CDR3 sequence: CASSHPPTGGGEKLFF. CDR3 bases: TGCGCCAGCAGCCACCCTCCGACAGGGGGCGGAGAAAAACTGTTTTTT.

A word on this clonotype: The junction shows a germline mismatch at one end, possibly a read error. The rearrangement joins TRBV19 to TRBJ2-4; a weak D match, TRBD1 (6 bases). The CDR3 length is 13 residues. Per the germline V gene, CDR1 is LNHDA and CDR2 is SQIVND (reference sequence). CDR3 DNA sequence: TGTGCCAGTAGTATGGGGCTAGGAAGGACAGAGGACTTC. It yields the protein CASSMGLGRTEDF.

Remarks on this clonotype: Germline is not matched at one junction end, which may reflect a read error. The chain joins TRBV20-1 to TRBJ2-2; D is perhaps TRBD1 (6 bases). Germline CDR1 reads DFQATT; CDR2 reads SNEGSKA (reference sequence). The CDR3 contains 12 residues. The CDR3 DNA sequence: TGCAGAGCTAATCACAGGGCCGGGGAGCTGTTTTTT. Its protein product is CRANHRAGELFF.